This T cell receptor (beta chain) originates from a study of OX40 agonist ivuxolimab in advanced cancers. Study background: Patients in the trial were receiving intravenous ivuxolimab every 2 weeks, at doses of 0.01 to 10 mg/kg. At approximately 80% male, the cohort had a mean age of approximately 64 years, ranging from 23 to 79.

In this sample, this clone turned up once. Its antigen is unknown. Sequencing was performed with immunoSEQ multiplex PCR; in TCRdb, only in-frame clones are kept and a portion is missing. The sample contains under 20,000 clones, 78% of which appear only once. Study results and limitations: With doses of 0.1 to 3.0 mg/kg, CD4+ and CD8+ blood T cells had undergone clonal expansion by week 6.

This clonotype was obtained from an adult with an advanced solid tumor such as melanoma, head and neck, liver or kidney cancer. Sequenced material: CD4+ or CD8+ T cells sorted from blood, taken in a trial of the OX40 agonist ivuxolimab.

CDR3 loop: CASSSQGADTEAFF. CDR3 coding DNA: TGTGCCAGCAGCTCACAGGGGGCTGACACTGAAGCTTTCTTT. The chain couples TRBV13 to TRBJ1-1, with 9 bases lining up with TRBD1. After removal of 4 bases from V and 3 bases from J, the junction contained 3 bases not matched to a gene. Germline V lookup: CDR1 PRHDT, CDR2 FYEKMQ (reference sequence). The CDR3 is made up of 14 amino acids.